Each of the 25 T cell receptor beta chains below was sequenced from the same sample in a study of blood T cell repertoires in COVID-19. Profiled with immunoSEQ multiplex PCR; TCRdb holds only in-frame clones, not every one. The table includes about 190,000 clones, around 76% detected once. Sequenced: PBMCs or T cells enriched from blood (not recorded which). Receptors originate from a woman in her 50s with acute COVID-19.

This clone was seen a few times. CDR3 protein: CASRIRVMGTEAFF. The CDR3 bases are TGTGCCAGTAGAATCAGGGTCATGGGCACTGAAGCTTTCTTT. This chain joins TRBV19 and TRBJ1-1, with D possibly TRBD1 on 5 matching bases. The V gene lost 6 bases and the J gene lost 4 bases, with 15 bases spanning the gap. The CDR3 contains 14 residues. Germline loops: CDR1 LNHDA, CDR2 SQIVND (reference sequence).

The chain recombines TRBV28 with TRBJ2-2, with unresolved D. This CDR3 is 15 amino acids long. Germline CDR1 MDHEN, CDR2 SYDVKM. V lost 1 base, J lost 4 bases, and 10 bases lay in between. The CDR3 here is CASSLSPTGTGELFF. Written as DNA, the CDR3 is TGTGCCAGCAGTTTATCCCCGACTGGCACCGGGGAGCTGTTTTTT.

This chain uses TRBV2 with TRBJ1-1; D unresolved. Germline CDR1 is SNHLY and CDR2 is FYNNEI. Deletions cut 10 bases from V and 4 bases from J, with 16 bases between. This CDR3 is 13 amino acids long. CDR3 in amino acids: CATESKRVTEAFF. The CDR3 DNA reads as TGTGCCACCGAAAGTAAGCGGGTCACTGAAGCTTTCTTT. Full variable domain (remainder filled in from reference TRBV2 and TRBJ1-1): EPEVTQTPSHQVTQMGQEVILRCVPISNHLYFYWYRQILGQKVEFLVSFYNNEISEKSEIFDDQFSVERPDGSNFTLKIRSTKLEDSAMYFCATESKRVTEAFFGQGTRLTVV.

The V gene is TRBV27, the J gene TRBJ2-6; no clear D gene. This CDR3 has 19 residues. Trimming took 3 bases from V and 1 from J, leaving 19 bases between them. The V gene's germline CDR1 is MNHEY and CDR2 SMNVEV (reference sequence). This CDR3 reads CASSFSVVRLGSGANVLTF. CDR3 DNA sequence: TGTGCCAGCAGTTTCTCGGTGGTCCGACTTGGATCTGGGGCCAACGTCCTGACTTTC.

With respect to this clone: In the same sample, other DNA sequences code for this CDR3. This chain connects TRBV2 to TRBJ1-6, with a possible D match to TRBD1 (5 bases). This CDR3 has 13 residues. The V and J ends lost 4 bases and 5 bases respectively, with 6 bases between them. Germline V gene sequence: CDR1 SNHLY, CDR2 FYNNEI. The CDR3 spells CASSGQNNSPLHF. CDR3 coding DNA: TGTGCCAGCAGTGGACAGAATAATTCACCCCTCCACTTT.

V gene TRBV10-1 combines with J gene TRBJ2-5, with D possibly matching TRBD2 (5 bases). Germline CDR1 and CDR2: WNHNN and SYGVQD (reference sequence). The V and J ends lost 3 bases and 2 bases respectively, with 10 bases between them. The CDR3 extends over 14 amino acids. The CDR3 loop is CASSEGGPQETQYF. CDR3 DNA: TGCGCCAGCAGTGAAGGAGGACCTCAAGAGACCCAGTACTTC.

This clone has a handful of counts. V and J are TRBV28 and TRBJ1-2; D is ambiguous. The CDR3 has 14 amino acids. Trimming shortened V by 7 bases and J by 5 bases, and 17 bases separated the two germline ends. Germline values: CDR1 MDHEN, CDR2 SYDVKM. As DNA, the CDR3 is TGTGCCAGCACCCCCCTCCAAGGGAGATATGGCTACACCTTC. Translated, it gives CASTPLQGRYGYTF.

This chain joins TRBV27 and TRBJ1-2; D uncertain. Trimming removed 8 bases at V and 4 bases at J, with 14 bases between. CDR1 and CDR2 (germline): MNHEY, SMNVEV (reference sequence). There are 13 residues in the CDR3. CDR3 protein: CASSPGAFYGYTF. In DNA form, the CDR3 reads TGTGCCAGCTCTCCCGGAGCGTTCTATGGCTACACCTTC.

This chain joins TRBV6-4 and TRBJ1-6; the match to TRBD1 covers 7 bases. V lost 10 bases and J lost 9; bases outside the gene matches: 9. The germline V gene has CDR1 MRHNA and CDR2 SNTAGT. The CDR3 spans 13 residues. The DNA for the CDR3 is TGTGCCACCCGGGACAGTGGAATTTCACCCCTCCACTTT. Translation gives CATRDSGISPLHF.

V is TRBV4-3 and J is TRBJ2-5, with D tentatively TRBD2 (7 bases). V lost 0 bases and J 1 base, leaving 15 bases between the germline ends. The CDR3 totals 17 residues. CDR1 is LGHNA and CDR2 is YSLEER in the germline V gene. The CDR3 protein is CASSQDPGGPAQETQYF. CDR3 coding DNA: TGCGCCAGCAGCCAAGACCCCGGGGGGCCGGCCCAAGAGACCCAGTACTTC.

CDR3 loop: CASSLRQGVDTIYF. In DNA form, the CDR3 reads TGTGCCAGCAGCTTGAGACAGGGTGTAGACACCATATATTTT. The V gene is TRBV5-5, the J gene TRBJ1-3, with 7 bases aligning to TRBD1. CDR3 size: 14 residues. Germline loops: CDR1 SGHKS, CDR2 YYEKEE (reference sequence). The ends lost 1 base at V and 8 bases at J; junction bases unmatched: 6. The whole variable domain, filled in from reference TRBV5-5 and TRBJ1-3, reads DAGVTQSPTHLIKTRGQQVTLRCSPISGHKSVSWYQQVLGQGPQFIFQYYEKEERGRGNFPDRFSARQFPNYSSELNVNALLLGDSALYLCASSLRQGVDTIYFGEGSWLTVV.

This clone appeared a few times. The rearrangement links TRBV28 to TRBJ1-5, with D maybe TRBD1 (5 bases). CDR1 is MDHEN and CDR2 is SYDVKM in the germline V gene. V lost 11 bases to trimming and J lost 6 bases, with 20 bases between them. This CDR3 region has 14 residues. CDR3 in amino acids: CAARQIPSFQPQHF. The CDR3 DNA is TGTGCCGCCCGACAGATTCCTTCTTTTCAGCCCCAGCATTTT. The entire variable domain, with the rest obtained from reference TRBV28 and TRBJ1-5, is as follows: DVKVTQSSRYLVKRTGEKVFLECVQDMDHENMFWYRQDPGLGLRLIYFSYDVKMKEKGDIPEGYSVSREKKERFSLILESASTNQTSMYLCAARQIPSFQPQHFGDGTRLSIL.

CDR3 loop: CASSFDSWGGESGYTF. Here the CDR3 DNA reads TGTGCCAGCAGTTTTGATTCTTGGGGAGGGGAATCTGGCTACACCTTC. This chain connects TRBV28 to TRBJ1-2; D might be TRBD1 (5 bases). CDR1 and CDR2 (germline): MDHEN, SYDVKM. Trimming removed 3 bases at V and 7 bases at J, with 21 bases between. The length of the CDR3 is 16 residues.

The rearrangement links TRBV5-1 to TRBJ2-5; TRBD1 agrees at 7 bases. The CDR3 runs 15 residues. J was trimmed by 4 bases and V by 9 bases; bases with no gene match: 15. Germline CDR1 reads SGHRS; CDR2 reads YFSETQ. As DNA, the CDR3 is TGCGCCACCAAGACCACTCAGGGGGAAGGAGAGACCCAGTACTTC. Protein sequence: CATKTTQGEGETQYF.

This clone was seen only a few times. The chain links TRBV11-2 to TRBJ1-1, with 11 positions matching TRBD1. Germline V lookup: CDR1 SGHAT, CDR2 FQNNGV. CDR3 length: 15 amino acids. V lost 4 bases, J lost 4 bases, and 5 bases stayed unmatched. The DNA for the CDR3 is TGTGCCAGCAGCTCTACCGGGACAGGGGGCACTGAAGCTTTCTTT. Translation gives CASSSTGTGGTEAFF.

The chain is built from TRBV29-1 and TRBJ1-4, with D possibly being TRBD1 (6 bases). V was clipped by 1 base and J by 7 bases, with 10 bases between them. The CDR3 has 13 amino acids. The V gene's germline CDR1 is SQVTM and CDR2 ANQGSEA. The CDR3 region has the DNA TGCAGCGTTGAAGGGACAGCAACTGAAAAACTGTTTTTT. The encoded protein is CSVEGTATEKLFF.

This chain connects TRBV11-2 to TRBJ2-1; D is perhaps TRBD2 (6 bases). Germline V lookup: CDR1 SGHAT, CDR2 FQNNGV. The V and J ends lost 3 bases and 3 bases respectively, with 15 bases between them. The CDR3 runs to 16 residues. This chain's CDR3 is CASSFSEGTLYNEQFF. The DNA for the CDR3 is TGTGCCAGCAGCTTCTCGGAGGGGACCCTCTACAATGAGCAGTTCTTC.

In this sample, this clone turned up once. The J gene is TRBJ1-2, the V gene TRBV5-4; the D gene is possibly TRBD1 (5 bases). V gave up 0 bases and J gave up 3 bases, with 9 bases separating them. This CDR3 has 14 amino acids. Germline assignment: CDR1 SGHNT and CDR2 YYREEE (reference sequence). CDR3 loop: CASSLVGGDYGYTF. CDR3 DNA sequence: TGTGCCAGCAGCTTGGTCGGGGGGGACTATGGCTACACCTTC. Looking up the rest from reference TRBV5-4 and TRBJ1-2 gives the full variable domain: ETGVTQSPTHLIKTRGQQVTLRCSSQSGHNTVSWYQQALGQGPQFIFQYYREEENGRGNFPPRFSGLQFPNYSSELNVNALELDDSALYLCASSLVGGDYGYTFGSGTRLTVV.

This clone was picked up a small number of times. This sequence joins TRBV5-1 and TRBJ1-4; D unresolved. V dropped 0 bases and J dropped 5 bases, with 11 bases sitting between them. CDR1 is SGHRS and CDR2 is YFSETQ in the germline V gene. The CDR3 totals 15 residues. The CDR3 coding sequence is TGCGCCAGCAGCTTGGCTGGGTCCGGGAATGAAAAACTGTTTTTT. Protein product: CASSLAGSGNEKLFF.

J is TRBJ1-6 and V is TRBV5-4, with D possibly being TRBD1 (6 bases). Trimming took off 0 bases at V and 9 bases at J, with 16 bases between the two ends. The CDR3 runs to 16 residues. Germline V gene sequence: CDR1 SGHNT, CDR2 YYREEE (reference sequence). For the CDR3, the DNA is TGTGCCAGCAGCTTGGGTACAGGGAATATGCCTTCACCCCTCCACTTT. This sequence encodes CASSLGTGNMPSPLHF.

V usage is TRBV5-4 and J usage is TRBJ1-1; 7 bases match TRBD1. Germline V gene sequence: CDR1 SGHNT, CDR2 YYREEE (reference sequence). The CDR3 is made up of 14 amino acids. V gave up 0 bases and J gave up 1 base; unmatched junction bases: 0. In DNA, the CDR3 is TGTGCCAGCAGCTTGGACAGGGGGAACACTGAAGCTTTCTTT. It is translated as CASSLDRGNTEAFF.

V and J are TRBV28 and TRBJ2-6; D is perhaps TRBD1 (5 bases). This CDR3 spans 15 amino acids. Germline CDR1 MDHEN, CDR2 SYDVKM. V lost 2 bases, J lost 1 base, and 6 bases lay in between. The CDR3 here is CASSLPGSGANVLTF. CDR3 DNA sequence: TGTGCCAGCAGTTTACCAGGGTCTGGGGCCAACGTCCTGACTTTC.

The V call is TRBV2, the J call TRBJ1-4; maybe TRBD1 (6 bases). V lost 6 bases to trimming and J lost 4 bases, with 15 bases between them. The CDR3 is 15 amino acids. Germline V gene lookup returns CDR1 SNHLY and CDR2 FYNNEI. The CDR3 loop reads CASSRGGAINEKLFF. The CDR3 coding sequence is TGTGCCAGCAGCCGGGGGGGGGCGATTAATGAAAAACTGTTTTTT. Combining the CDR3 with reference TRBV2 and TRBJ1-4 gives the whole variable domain EPEVTQTPSHQVTQMGQEVILRCVPISNHLYFYWYRQILGQKVEFLVSFYNNEISEKSEIFDDQFSVERPDGSNFTLKIRSTKLEDSAMYFCASSRGGAINEKLFFGSGTQLSVL.

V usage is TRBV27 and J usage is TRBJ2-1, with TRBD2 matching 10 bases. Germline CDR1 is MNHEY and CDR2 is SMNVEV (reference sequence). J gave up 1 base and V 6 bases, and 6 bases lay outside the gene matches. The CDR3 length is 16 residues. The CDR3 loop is CASSRSGGASYNEQFF. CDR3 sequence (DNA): TGTGCCAGCAGCCGAAGCGGGGGGGCTTCCTACAATGAGCAGTTCTTC.

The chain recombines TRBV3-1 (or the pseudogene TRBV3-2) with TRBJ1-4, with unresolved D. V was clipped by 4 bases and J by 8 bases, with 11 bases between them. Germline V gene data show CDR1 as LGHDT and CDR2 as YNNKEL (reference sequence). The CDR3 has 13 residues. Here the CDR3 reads CASSLSGYEKLFF. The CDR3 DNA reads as TGTGCCAGCAGCCTCTCCGGTTACGAAAAACTGTTTTTT.